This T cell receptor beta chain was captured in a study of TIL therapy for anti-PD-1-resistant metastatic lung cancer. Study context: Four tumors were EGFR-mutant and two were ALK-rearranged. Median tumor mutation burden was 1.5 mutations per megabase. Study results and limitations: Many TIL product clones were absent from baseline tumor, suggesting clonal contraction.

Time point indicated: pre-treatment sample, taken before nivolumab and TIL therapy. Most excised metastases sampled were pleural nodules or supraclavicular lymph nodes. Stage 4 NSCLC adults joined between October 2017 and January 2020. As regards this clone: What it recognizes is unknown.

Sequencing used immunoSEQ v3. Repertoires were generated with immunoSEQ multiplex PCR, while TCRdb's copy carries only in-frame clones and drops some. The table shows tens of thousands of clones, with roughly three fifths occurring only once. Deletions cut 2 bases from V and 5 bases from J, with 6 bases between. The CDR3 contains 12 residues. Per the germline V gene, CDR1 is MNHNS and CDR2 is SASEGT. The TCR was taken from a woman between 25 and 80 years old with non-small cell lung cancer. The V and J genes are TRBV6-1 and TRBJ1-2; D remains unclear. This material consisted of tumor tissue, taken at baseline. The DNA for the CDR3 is TGTGCCAGCAGTGAACCTCCGTATGGCTACACCTTC. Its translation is CASSEPPYGYTF.